What follows are 10 T cell receptor beta chains derived from one specimen sequenced in a study of T cells after yellow fever vaccination. One entry per CDR3 protein, called by TCRdb with MiXCR from the 5' RACE reads. The profile covers tens of thousands of distinct CDR3 sequences, with around 7% appearing a single time and around 37% taken by the ten largest. The specimen comprised CD8+ T cells sorted from PBMCs, sampled roughly 46 days after the first yellow fever vaccination. These receptors all stem from a man aged 18 to 29 who received the YFV17D yellow fever vaccine.

This clonotype was seen many times. The chain's CDR3 is CASSRGDTQYF. The CDR3 DNA is TGTGCCAGCAGCCGGGGGGATACGCAGTATTTT. This chain connects TRBV7-2 to TRBJ2-3, with D possibly matching TRBD2 (6 bases). Trimming removed 5 bases from V and 6 bases from J, with 6 bases in between. The CDR3 runs to 11 residues. CDR1 is SGHTA, CDR2 FQGNSA, per germline. Looking up the rest from reference TRBV7-2 and TRBJ2-3 gives the full variable domain: GAGVSQSPSNKVTEKGKDVELRCDPISGHTALYWYRQSLGQGLEFLIYFQGNSAPDKSGLPSDRFSAERTGGSVSTLTIQRTQQEDSAVYLCASSRGDTQYFGPGTRLTVL.

This clonotype was counted a few times. J is TRBJ1-5 and V is TRBV7-2; D unclear. The CDR3 runs to 14 residues. Per the germline V gene, CDR1 is SGHTA and CDR2 is FQGNSA. V lost 1 base and J lost 7, with 11 bases in between. The CDR3 protein is CASSLGGLGQPQHF. The DNA of the CDR3 is TGTGCCAGCAGCTTAGGAGGATTGGGGCAGCCCCAGCATTTT.

At least ten counts were recorded for this clonotype. This chain joins TRBV4-3 and TRBJ2-7; 9 bases line up with TRBD1. In germline, CDR1 is LGHNA, CDR2 YSLEER. Trimming removed 0 bases from V and 3 bases from J; junction bases left unmatched: 3. CDR3 length equals 15 residues. In nucleotides, the CDR3 is TGCGCCAGCAGCCAAGATCTGGGACAGGGCTACGAGCAGTACTTC. Translating gives CASSQDLGQGYEQYF.

As concerns this clonotype: This may come from a read error, since a much larger clone is one base off. The gene calls are TRBV5-1 and TRBJ2-5; D gene uncertain. The CDR3 has 15 amino acids. Looked up from germline, CDR1 is SGHRS and CDR2 is YFSETQ. DNA of the CDR3: TGCGCCAGCATCTTGGCCCCAGACGCCGGGGAGACCCAGTACTTC. Its protein product is CASILAPDAGETQYF.

This clonotype was counted a few times. CDR3 nucleotide sequence: TGCGCCAGCAGCCAAGATGGGGTAGGCTACAATGAGCAGTTCTTC. Protein product: CASSQDGVGYNEQFF. The chain is built from TRBV4-1 and TRBJ2-1; unclear D gene. Between the trimmed V and J ends, which lost 0 bases and 3 bases, there was a span of 9 bases. Germline CDR1 reads MGHRA; CDR2 reads YSYEKL. The CDR3 is 15 amino acids.

This clonotype has just a few counts. The chain has TRBV20-1 and TRBJ2-7; no definite D call. Trimming took off 0 bases at V and 2 bases at J, with 11 bases between the two ends. This CDR3 is built from 14 residues. CDR1 and CDR2 (germline): DFQATT, SNEGSKA (reference sequence). Here the CDR3 reads CSARDRSAAYEQYV. CDR3 nucleotides: TGCAGTGCTAGAGATCGCTCAGCCGCCTACGAGCAGTACGTC.

This clonotype has at least ten counts. This chain connects TRBV30 to TRBJ2-3; 10 nucleotides align to TRBD2. Germline CDR1 is GTSNPN and CDR2 is SVGIG (reference sequence). V lost 3 bases and J lost 4; bases outside the gene matches: 4. The CDR3 totals 14 residues. The CDR3 DNA follows: TGTGCCTGGAGAGCGGGGGGGGATGCAGATACGCAGTATTTT. Residues: CAWRAGGDADTQYF.

Many counts were recorded for this clonotype. The chain combines TRBV12-3 or TRBV12-4 with TRBJ2-5, with D perhaps matching TRBD1 (5 bases). Between the trimmed V and J ends, which lost 5 bases and 5 bases, there was a span of 15 bases. This CDR3 is 14 amino acids long. CDR3 sequence (DNA): TGTGCCAGCAGTCCAGGGTCGAGTAGGGAGACCCAGTACTTC. Residues: CASSPGSSRETQYF.

The chain combines TRBV28 with TRBJ2-5; TRBD2 matches at 8 bases. The V segment lost 3 bases and the J segment 2 bases; nucleotides outside the gene matches: 5. CDR1 MDHEN and CDR2 SYDVKM come from the germline V gene. The CDR3 has 15 residues. CDR3 residues: CASSFPGGGQETQYF. CDR3 bases: TGTGCCAGCAGTTTTCCGGGGGGGGGGCAAGAGACCCAGTACTTC.

This clonotype was detected ten times or more. The chain combines TRBV29-1 with TRBJ2-7; D is unresolved. The CDR3 spans 12 residues. V dropped 4 bases and J dropped 3 bases, with 10 bases sitting between them. Germline CDR1 and CDR2: SQVTM and ANQGSEA. The CDR3 spells CSVAQDLYEQYF. CDR3 sequence (DNA): TGCAGCGTTGCGCAAGACCTCTACGAGCAGTACTTC.